This TCR beta chain was documented in a study of blood T cells in healthy people across ages. A sample-barcoded 5' primer and a J-beta primer mix were used in a second PCR of roughly 6 to 12 cycles. Each of the cDNA molecules was tagged by a template-switch adaptor with 12 random nucleotides. Using its own MiXCR run on the 5' RACE reads, TCRdb lists one record per CDR3 protein. This table has 2 million or so distinct CDR3 sequences, roughly 50% appearing once. The CDR3 is 16 residues long. Germline V lookup: CDR1 SGHNT, CDR2 YYREEE (reference sequence). This clonotype was observed a single time. The target antigen is unknown. Study-level results: Long-lived donors had more naive CD4+ cells and higher diversity than aged donors. Expanded clonotype shifts may have been confounded, as the donors had an unknown CMV status. TCR beta diversity correlated strongly with naive T cell percentage.

This chain connects TRBV5-4 to TRBJ2-7; D could derive from TRBD1 or TRBD2 (6 bases each). The end of the DNA fits TRBJ2-5 better, so the J call may be wrong. The sequencing sample was made of blood. This TCR derives from a woman aged 35 to 49 in good health. Here the CDR3 reads CASSLDLWGAGETQYF. The CDR3 bases are TGTGCCAGCAGCTTGGATCTTTGGGGGGCCGGAGAGACCCAGTACTTC.